This T cell receptor (beta chain) was sequenced during a study of Graves' ophthalmopathy and Graves' hyperthyroidism. CDR3 size: 14 residues. Germline lookup yields CDR1 SEHNR and CDR2 FQNEAQ (reference sequence). Amplified TCR beta CDR3 regions were obtained using RNA transcripts as template. RT-PCR was first run with HTBI primers, then multiplex PCR in a second round. Each CDR3 protein gets one entry after TCRdb re-called the multiplex PCR reads with MiXCR. This sample yields around 1,200,000 distinct CDR3 sequences, of which approximately 35% are seen a single time; around 10% belongs to the top ten.

The sample consisted of peripheral blood or thyroid tissue (not recorded which). This TCR derives from an adult man with Graves' hyperthyroidism. This chain connects TRBV7-9 to TRBJ2-2, with a possible D match to TRBD1 (6 bases). The J call may be incorrect, as the DNA end agrees better with TRBJ1-1. CDR3 DNA sequence: TGTGCCAGCAGCTTAAGTCCGGACAGAGATGGAGCTTTCTTT. Translated: CASSLSPDRDGAFF.